These T cell receptor beta chains were read from a single sample in a study of cytomegalovirus exposure and HLA in healthy donors. Assay used: immunoSEQ multiplex PCR; TCRdb lists only in-frame clones, some missing. The sample lists 110,000 or so clones; 75% to 85% were seen once. The sample was PBMCs. Every receptor here comes from a man aged 40-49 years in good health and CMV-seronegative. The CDR3 runs from the conserved cysteine through the conserved F or W. A D gene is named only where the DNA matches it firmly. The listing skips clone size in some rows; elsewhere it reads once, few, many or a size class.

V	D	size	J	DNA	CDR3
TRBV2	TRBD1	few	TRBJ1-1	TGTGCCAGCAGTGAACAGGGGGCGAACACTGAAGCTTTCTTT	CASSEQGANTEAFF
TRBV5-4	TRBD1	.	TRBJ2-7	TGTGCCAGCAGCTTCGGGACAGGGGCTTCCGAGCAGTACTTC	CASSFGTGASEQYF
TRBV12-5	.	.	TRBJ1-2	TGTGCTAGTGGTTTGGCCATGGGAGTCGGCTACACCTTC	CASGLAMGVGYTF
TRBV10-2	.	.	TRBJ1-2	TGCGCCAGCTCACCGGACAGAAACTATGGCTACACCTTC	CASSPDRNYGYTF
TRBV30	.	.	TRBJ1-2	TGTGCCTGGGATGCCAGGAATAACTATGGCTACACCTTC	CAWDARNNYGYTF
TRBV2	.	few	TRBJ2-5	TGTGCCAGCAGTGAAGCTTTACCCGGGGAGACCCAGTACTTC	CASSEALPGETQYF
TRBV27	.	.	TRBJ1-1	TGTGCCAGCAGTTGGCTCGGGAAAACTGAAGCTTTCTTT	CASSWLGKTEAFF
TRBV7-2	TRBD2	.	TRBJ2-7	TGTGCCAGCAGCTTTAGCGGGGGCCTTTTCAACGAGCAGTACTTC	CASSFSGGLFNEQYF
TRBV5-1	.	.	TRBJ2-2	TGCGCCAGCAGCCTGACTAGTGGAAACACCGGGGAGCTGTTTTTT	CASSLTSGNTGELFF
TRBV30	TRBD1	.	TRBJ2-4	TGTGCCTGGAGCCCAGTGGGGAACAGGGGGCTGGTAGACAGTCAGTACTTC	CAWSPVGNRGLVDSQYF
TRBV18	TRBD1	.	TRBJ1-5	TGTGCCAGCTCACGCCTCGGACAGGGAGACCAGCCCCAGCATTTT	CASSRLGQGDQPQHF
TRBV7-9	TRBD1	.	TRBJ1-1	TGTGCCAGCAGCTTAGTCGGACAGGGGGCGCGAGCTTTCTTT	CASSLVGQGARAFF
TRBV5-8	.	few	TRBJ1-1	TGTGCCAGCAGCTTGGATGGAAACAGGAGAGGAGCTTTCTTT	CASSLDGNRRGAFF
TRBV21-1	.	.	TRBJ2-4	TGTGCCAGCAGCAAAGTAGCGGGGGGTAAAAACATTCAGTACTTC	CASSKVAGGKNIQYF
TRBV6-6	TRBD1	.	TRBJ2-7	TGTGCCAGCAGCAGACAGGGCCGGAACGAGCAGTACTTC	CASSRQGRNEQYF
TRBV6-1	.	once	TRBJ2-1	TGTGCCAGCAGCGCACAAAGCTCCTACAATGAGCAGTTCTTC	CASSAQSSYNEQFF
TRBV5-8	.	.	TRBJ2-1	TGTGCCAGCAGCCCGGAGCTATACAATGAGCAGTTCTTC	CASSPELYNEQFF
TRBV28	TRBD2	.	TRBJ2-1	TGTGCCAGCAGTTTATCTTCTAGCGGGAGGGGCGAGCAGTTCTTC	CASSLSSSGRGEQFF
TRBV29-1	TRBD1	.	TRBJ2-3	TGCAGCGTCCCGACTCGATTACAGGGGGTTTGGGGCACAGATACGCAGTATTTT	CSVPTRLQGVWGTDTQYF
TRBV30	.	.	TRBJ1-1	TGTGCCTGGAGTGGGTGGCCGGGACAGAACACTGAAGCTTTCTTT	CAWSGWPGQNTEAFF
TRBV6-5	TRBD2	.	TRBJ2-7	TGTGCCAGCAGCGCGGGGGGCACCTACGAGCAGTACTTC	CASSAGGTYEQYF
TRBV2	TRBD1	.	TRBJ2-1	TGTGCCAGCCGGACGGGACAGGGGGCATCGAATGAGCAGTTCTTC	CASRTGQGASNEQFF
TRBV6-5	TRBD1	.	TRBJ1-1	TGTGCCAGCAGTTTCAGGGGGCTTGGGACTGAAGCTTTCTTT	CASSFRGLGTEAFF
TRBV4-3	.	.	TRBJ1-1	TGCGCCAGCAGCCTTTCCGTTGGGGCCACGGAAGCTTTCTTT	CASSLSVGATEAFF
TRBV27	.	few	TRBJ2-7	TGTGCCAGCAGTACCCCGGGGTGGGTGTACTTC	CASSTPGWVYF
TRBV5-4	TRBD1	.	TRBJ1-4	TGTGCCAGCAGCCCCGGGACAGGCGATGAAAAACTGTTTTTT	CASSPGTGDEKLFF
TRBV6-5	.	.	TRBJ1-5	TGTGCCAGCAGTTACTCGATTACAGGGAGTCAGCCCCAGCATTTT	CASSYSITGSQPQHF
TRBV7-2	.	.	TRBJ2-1	TGTGCCAGCAGTGCGGGGCGGGACAATGAGCAGTTCTTC	CASSAGRDNEQFF
TRBV9	TRBD1	.	TRBJ1-1	TGTGCCAGCAGCGGAAGGGGACAGAAGAACACTGAAGCTTTCTTT	CASSGRGQKNTEAFF
TRBV7-8	.	.	TRBJ1-3	TGTGCCAGCAGCCGGGGAAACACCATATATTTT	CASSRGNTIYF
TRBV25-1	.	.	TRBJ1-4	TGTGCCACCGAACGGTTGGGAGGGACCCCGGGACTGTTTTTT	CATERLGGTPGLFF
TRBV11-1	TRBD1	once	TRBJ2-7	TGTGCCAGCAGCCCCTTCGGACGGACAGGGGAGAGCGAGCAGTACTTC	CASSPFGRTGESEQYF
TRBV19	TRBD1	.	TRBJ1-4	TGTGCCAGTAGTATTATGGGACAGGGGCTGGCGGCAAAACTGTTTTTT	CASSIMGQGLAAKLFF